These 12 T cell receptor beta chains came from one sample sequenced in a study of T-cell memory formation after mild COVID-19. TCRdb used MiXCR to reprocess the 5' RACE reads, holding one entry per CDR3 protein. The table records about 200,000 distinct CDR3 sequences, 9.5% to 10% of them present only once. Source material: PBMCs or a T cell subset sorted from them (not recorded which). These receptors all come from a man aged 18 to 30 who had mild COVID-19 (a few samples of this study predate the infection). Cell type and time point are not known.

The gene calls are TRBV30 and TRBJ2-3; D is ambiguous. Germline CDR1 and CDR2: GTSNPN and SVGIG (reference sequence). The CDR3 consists of 12 residues. V was pared by 1 base and J by 6 bases, with 8 bases between. DNA for the CDR3: TGTGCCTGGAGTGGCTCTGGGGATACGCAGTATTTT. The encoded protein is CAWSGSGDTQYF.

This clonotype turned up a few times. J is TRBJ2-1 and V is TRBV29-1, with no clear D. From germline, CDR1 is SQVTM and CDR2 ANQGSEA. The CDR3 contains 15 residues. V was cut by 6 bases and J by 3 bases, with 18 bases left in between. The CDR3 is CSVAGRVNDYNEQFF. The DNA of the CDR3 is TGCAGCGTGGCCGGACGGGTCAATGACTACAATGAGCAGTTCTTC.

This clonotype was observed a few times. This chain joins TRBV10-3 and TRBJ2-1; TRBD1 matches at 10 bases. The CDR3 is made up of 15 amino acids. Germline V gene data show CDR1 as ENHRY and CDR2 as SYGVKD. Unmatched junction bases numbered 5, after V lost 4 bases and J lost 5 bases. The chain's CDR3 is CAISGPGQGNNEQFF. The CDR3 DNA is TGTGCCATCAGTGGACCGGGACAGGGGAACAATGAGCAGTTCTTC.

The table lists this clonotype with many counts. The V call is TRBV5-1, the J call TRBJ1-6, with a tentative D call TRBD1 (5 bases). Trimming shortened V by 4 bases and J by 6 bases, and 11 bases separated the two germline ends. This CDR3 has 14 amino acids. Germline CDR1 reads SGHRS; CDR2 reads YFSETQ. This CDR3 reads CASSLGRVNSPLHF. The CDR3 bases are TGCGCCAGCAGCCTCGGCAGGGTTAATTCACCCCTCCACTTT.

This clonotype was counted between two and nine times. As DNA, the CDR3 is TGTGCCAGCAGGCGGGGACACAATACGCAGTATTTT. Protein product: CASRRGHNTQYF. The rearrangement joins TRBV3-1 to TRBJ2-3; the D call may be TRBD1 or TRBD2 (6 bases each). V lost 6 bases and J lost 7, with 11 bases in between. CDR3 length equals 12 residues. Germline V CDR1 and CDR2: LGHDT, YNNKEL (reference sequence).

The J gene is TRBJ1-1, the V gene TRBV12-3 or TRBV12-4; D unresolved. V was cut by 3 bases and J by 7 bases, with 18 bases left in between. The CDR3 consists of 15 residues. The CDR3 nucleotides read TGTGCCAGCAGTTTGCTGGACTCTCCAGGAGTTGAAGCTTTCTTT. Its translation is CASSLLDSPGVEAFF.

This clonotype was picked up a small number of times. This CDR3 is CASSHTQDSPYQYF. In DNA form, the CDR3 reads TGTGCCAGCAGCCATACTCAGGACTCCCCGTACCAGTATTTT. This sequence joins TRBV4-2 and TRBJ2-3; TRBD2 is a possible D gene (5 bases). The germline V gene has CDR1 LGHNA and CDR2 YNFKEQ. CDR3 length: 14 residues. The V and J ends lost 3 bases and 12 bases respectively, with 19 bases between them.

Points on this clonotype: One end of the junction varies from germline; a read error may be responsible. The chain carries TRBV4-1 and TRBJ1-1; D may be TRBD1 (5 bases). Looked up from germline, CDR1 is MGHRA and CDR2 is YSYEKL. This CDR3 has 15 residues. This CDR3 is CASRPIAGVKTEAFF. CDR3 nucleotide sequence: TGCGCCAGCAGACCAATTGCGGGGGTGAAGACTGAAGCTTTCTTT.

This clonotype was seen ten or more times. This chain connects TRBV20-1 to TRBJ2-3; D is undetermined. Per germline, CDR1 DFQATT and CDR2 SNEGSKA (reference sequence). V lost 2 bases and J 2 bases, leaving 11 bases between the germline ends. This CDR3 is built from 14 residues. The CDR3 sequence: CSARLYSPTDTQYF. The DNA for the CDR3 is TGCAGTGCTAGACTCTACAGCCCCACAGATACGCAGTATTTT.

The sample holds a few counts of this clonotype. The V and J genes are TRBV11-2 and TRBJ2-3, with TRBD1 matching over 9 bases. The V and J ends lost 6 bases and 1 base, in that order; junction bases with no gene match: 8. The CDR3 is 16 residues long. Germline V gene lookup returns CDR1 SGHAT and CDR2 FQNNGV. The CDR3 DNA sequence: TGTGCCAGCAGTCGACTCCGGACAGGGGGCACAGATACGCAGTATTTT. Encoded protein: CASSRLRTGGTDTQYF.

Only a few counts were recorded for this clonotype. This chain uses TRBV4-3 with TRBJ2-1; a possible D gene is TRBD2 (5 bases). This CDR3 region has 16 residues. V lost 0 bases to trimming and J lost 3 bases, with 12 bases between them. Germline values: CDR1 LGHNA, CDR2 YSLEER. The CDR3 loop reads CASSQDQLVYYNEQFF. The CDR3 DNA sequence: TGCGCCAGCAGCCAAGATCAACTAGTTTACTACAATGAGCAGTTCTTC.

This clonotype was counted many times. This rearrangement joins TRBV6-6 to TRBJ1-3, with a tentative D call TRBD1 (6 bases). The CDR3 length is 14 residues. The germline V gene has CDR1 MNHNY and CDR2 SVGAGI (reference sequence). Trimming took 6 bases from V and 0 from J, leaving 9 bases between them. CDR3: CASRPGHSGNTIYF. For the CDR3, the DNA is TGTGCCAGCAGGCCGGGACACTCTGGAAACACCATATATTTT.